Presented here are 19 T cell receptor beta chains from one specimen sequenced in a study of cytomegalovirus exposure and HLA in healthy donors. A multiplex PCR was run with 60 Vbeta primers and 13 Jbeta primers. The method was immunoSEQ multiplex PCR; TCRdb's version includes in-frame clones alone and lacks a portion of them. In the table there are roughly 130,000 clones, about two thirds of which are singletons. Sequenced sample: PBMCs. Receptors were obtained from a human donor in good health.

The chain is built from TRBV4-2 and TRBJ2-7, with no clear D. CDR3 size: 15 residues. Germline assignment: CDR1 LGHNA and CDR2 YNFKEQ. The V end was cut by 0 bases, the J end by 0 bases, with 9 bases between. The CDR3 loop is CASSQDWASSYEQYF. CDR3 DNA sequence: TGTGCCAGCAGCCAAGATTGGGCCAGCTCCTACGAGCAGTACTTC.

In DNA, the CDR3 is TGTGCCAGCAAAAGACCGGGACAGGGCGCCGAGCAGTACTTC. As protein: CASKRPGQGAEQYF. The gene calls are TRBV6-6 and TRBJ2-7; 9 nucleotides agree with TRBD1. V lost 7 bases to trimming and J lost 6 bases; unmatched junction nucleotides: 10. The CDR3 loop spans 14 amino acids. The V gene's germline CDR1 is MNHNY and CDR2 SVGAGI (reference sequence).

The chain uses TRBV19 and TRBJ1-2; 8 nucleotides agree with TRBD1. With 3 bases clipped from V and 6 bases from J, the junction kept 15 bases outside the gene matches. The length of the CDR3 is 17 residues. Germline CDR1 and CDR2: LNHDA and SQIVND (reference sequence). The CDR3 nucleotides read TGTGCCAGTAGTATCTCCGGGACAGGATCTTCTCTGGATGGCTACACCTTC. Translating it yields CASSISGTGSSLDGYTF.

In its sample, this clone was seen once. The same CDR3 is also encoded by other DNA sequences in this sample. The V call is TRBV30, the J call TRBJ2-1; 10 bases align to TRBD2. This CDR3 contains 13 residues. The junction had 5 bases not matched to a gene; V was cut back by 3 bases and J by 9 bases. Germline assignment: CDR1 GTSNPN and CDR2 SVGIG (reference sequence). CDR3 sequence (DNA): TGTGCCTGGAGGCTAGCGGGAGATACTGAGCAGTTCTTC. As protein: CAWRLAGDTEQFF. Using reference TRBV30 and TRBJ2-1 for the parts outside the CDR3, the full variable domain is SQTIHQWPATLVQPVGSPLSLECTVEGTSNPNLYWYRQAAGRGLQLLFYSVGIGQISSEVPQNLSASRPQDRQFILSSKKLLLSDSGFYLCAWRLAGDTEQFFGPGTRLTVL.

The gene calls are TRBV5-4 and TRBJ2-5; TRBD1 aligns across 12 bases. The CDR3 has 15 residues. CDR1 and CDR2 from the germline V gene are SGHNT and YYREEE (reference sequence). Trimming removed 6 bases from V and 4 bases from J; junction bases left unmatched: 7. The DNA of the CDR3 is TGTGCCAGCAAATTCGGGGACAGGGGGCGAGAGACCCAGTACTTC. Translated, it gives CASKFGDRGRETQYF.

J is TRBJ2-7 and V is TRBV13, with TRBD2 identical over 11 bases. This CDR3 is 15 amino acids long. Germline V lookup: CDR1 PRHDT, CDR2 FYEKMQ (reference sequence). Trimming removed 0 bases from V and 3 bases from J; junction bases left unmatched: 1. This CDR3 reads CASSLGGTSGYEQYF. In DNA, the CDR3 is TGTGCCAGCAGCTTAGGGGGGACTAGCGGCTACGAGCAGTACTTC.

The chain uses TRBV10-3 and TRBJ1-2; D unresolved. CDR1 is ENHRY and CDR2 is SYGVKD in the germline V gene. V shed 2 bases and J shed 0 bases, with 10 bases lying between them. This CDR3 contains 15 residues. As DNA, the CDR3 is TGTGCCATCAGTGAGATGCGGGTAGCTAACTATGGCTACACCTTC. Encoded protein: CAISEMRVANYGYTF.

The chain couples TRBV11-2 to TRBJ1-1; D gene uncertain. This CDR3 contains 13 residues. V lost 0 bases and J 1 base, leaving 3 bases between the germline ends. In germline, CDR1 is SGHAT, CDR2 FQNNGV. CDR3 sequence reads: CASSLDGNTEAFF. For the CDR3, the DNA is TGTGCCAGCAGCTTAGACGGGAACACTGAAGCTTTCTTT.

The V and J genes are TRBV2 and TRBJ2-7; D may be TRBD2 (6 bases). CDR1 is SNHLY, CDR2 FYNNEI, per germline. The CDR3 has 13 amino acids. Trimming removed 2 bases at V and 9 bases at J, with 14 bases between. The CDR3 loop reads CASSELAVVWQYF. Here the CDR3 DNA reads TGTGCCAGCAGTGAATTAGCGGTCGTTTGGCAGTACTTC.

In its sample, this clone was seen a few times. V is TRBV4-3 and J is TRBJ2-1; 8 positions agree with TRBD2. V dropped 0 bases and J dropped 8; count of bases not matched to a gene: 9. The length of the CDR3 is 16 residues. Germline V gene lookup returns CDR1 LGHNA and CDR2 YSLEER. The CDR3 sequence: CASSQDGRGGRYEQFF. For the CDR3, the DNA is TGCGCCAGCAGCCAAGATGGACGGGGGGGCCGGTATGAGCAGTTCTTC.

The V gene is TRBV30, the J gene TRBJ2-7; tentatively, D is TRBD2 (6 bases). The V end was cut by 7 bases, the J end by 4 bases, with 14 bases between. The CDR3 contains 12 residues. Germline loops: CDR1 GTSNPN, CDR2 SVGIG (reference sequence). CDR3: CASHTGRYEQYF. CDR3 nucleotides: TGTGCCTCTCATACGGGGAGGTACGAGCAGTACTTC.

V is TRBV11-2 and J is TRBJ1-4, with 7 nucleotides matching TRBD1. There are 16 residues in the CDR3. V trimming: 6 bases; J trimming: 4 bases; junction bases outside the gene matches: 11. The germline V gene encodes CDR1 SGHAT and CDR2 FQNNGV. Here the CDR3 reads CASRKGETGINEKLFF. The CDR3 bases are TGTGCCAGCAGGAAAGGGGAGACAGGGATTAATGAAAAACTGTTTTTT.

This clone was observed a single time. This chain connects TRBV29-1 to TRBJ2-1, with D maybe TRBD1 (5 bases). The V gene's germline CDR1 is SQVTM and CDR2 ANQGSEA. This CDR3 has 15 residues. CDR3 amino acids: CGLWDPGQAYNEQFF. The CDR3 nucleotides read TGCGGCCTTTGGGATCCTGGACAAGCCTACAATGAGCAGTTCTTC.

This clone has a single count. The J gene is TRBJ2-3, the V gene TRBV23-1; 9 bases match TRBD1. TRBV23-1 is sorted into the ORF group, with uncertain function. There are 22 residues in the CDR3. Trimming removed 6 bases from V and 3 bases from J; junction bases left unmatched: 28. As DNA, the CDR3 is TGCGCCAGCAGCTCCCCCCAGGCACCATCTCAAACTTGGACAGGGGAGACAGATACGCAGTATTTT. Its translation is CASSSPQAPSQTWTGETDTQYF.

The rearrangement links TRBV11-2 to TRBJ2-7, with a possible D match to TRBD1 (6 bases). This CDR3 region has 15 residues. Germline V gives CDR1 SGHAT, CDR2 FQNNGV. Trimming cost V 6 bases and J 0 bases, with 15 bases left between them. The CDR3 loop is CASRLRTGNSYEQYF. The CDR3 bases are TGTGCCAGCAGATTACGAACAGGGAACTCCTACGAGCAGTACTTC.

The genes are TRBV4-3 and TRBJ1-2; 12 bases fit TRBD1. The trim removed 5 bases at V and 3 bases at J, leaving 7 bases unmatched. Germline CDR1 and CDR2: LGHNA and YSLEER. The CDR3 runs to 16 residues. CDR3 in amino acids: CASSNPGQGADYGYTF. Here the CDR3 DNA reads TGCGCCAGCAGCAACCCGGGACAGGGGGCAGACTATGGCTACACCTTC.

The chain is built from TRBV7-2 and TRBJ1-5; tentatively, D is TRBD1 (6 bases). The V gene's germline CDR1 is SGHTA and CDR2 FQGNSA. V was pared by 5 bases and J by 4 bases, with 9 bases between. The CDR3 sequence is 13 residues long. CDR3 sequence: CASSPRGNQPQHF. In DNA form, the CDR3 reads TGTGCCAGCAGCCCCAGGGGTAATCAGCCCCAGCATTTT.

The chain couples TRBV18 to TRBJ1-4; D unresolved. Germline V lookup: CDR1 KGHSH, CDR2 LQKENI. V shed 1 base and J shed 8 bases, with 8 bases lying between them. CDR3 size: 13 residues. CDR3 amino acids: CASSPQVQEKLFF. Here the CDR3 DNA reads TGTGCCAGCTCACCACAAGTACAGGAAAAACTGTTTTTT.

The V call is TRBV19, the J call TRBJ1-2; D is uncertain. Germline CDR1 and CDR2: LNHDA and SQIVND (reference sequence). The CDR3 is made up of 13 amino acids. V was pared by 0 bases and J by 4 bases, with 6 bases between. The chain's CDR3 is CASSIDTGYGYTF. The CDR3 DNA reads TGTGCCAGTAGTATAGATACGGGCTATGGCTACACCTTC.